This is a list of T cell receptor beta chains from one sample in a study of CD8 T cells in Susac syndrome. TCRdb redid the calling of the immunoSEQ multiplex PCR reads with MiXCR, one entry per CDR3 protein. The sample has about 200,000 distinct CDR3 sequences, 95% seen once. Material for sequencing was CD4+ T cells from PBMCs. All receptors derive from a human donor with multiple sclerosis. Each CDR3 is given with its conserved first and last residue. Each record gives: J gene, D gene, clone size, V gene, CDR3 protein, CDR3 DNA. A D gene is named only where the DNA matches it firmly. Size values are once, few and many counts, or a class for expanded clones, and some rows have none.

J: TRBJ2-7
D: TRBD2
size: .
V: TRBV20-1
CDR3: CSARSGAMGEQYF
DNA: TGCAGTGCTAGAAGCGGGGCGATGGGCGAGCAGTACTTC

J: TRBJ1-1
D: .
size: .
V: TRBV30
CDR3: CAWSVSRDMNTEAFF
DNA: TGTGCCTGGAGTGTATCCAGGGACATGAACACTGAAGCTTTCTTT

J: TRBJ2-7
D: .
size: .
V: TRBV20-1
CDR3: CSATARTDNYEQYF
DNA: TGCAGTGCCACGGCGCGGACAGATAACTACGAGCAGTACTTC

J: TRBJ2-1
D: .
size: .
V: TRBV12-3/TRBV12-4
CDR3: CASRPGGRGSYNEQFF
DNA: TGTGCCAGCAGGCCCGGTGGCAGGGGATCCTACAATGAGCAGTTCTTC

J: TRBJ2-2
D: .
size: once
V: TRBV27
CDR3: CASSLSEGPWTGELFF
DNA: TGTGCCAGCAGTTTATCAGAGGGACCGTGGACCGGGGAGCTGTTTTTT

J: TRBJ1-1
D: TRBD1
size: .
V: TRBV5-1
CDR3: CASSKDRVDGTEAFF
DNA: TGCGCCAGCAGCAAGGACAGGGTTGATGGCACTGAAGCTTTCTTT

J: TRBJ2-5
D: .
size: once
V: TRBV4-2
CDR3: CASSQVAATHETQYF
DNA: TGTGCCAGCAGCCAAGTAGCGGCGACGCATGAGACCCAGTACTTC

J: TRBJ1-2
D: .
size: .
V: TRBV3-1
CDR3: CASSSLDRGYTF
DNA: TGTGCCAGCAGCTCCCTTGACCGAGGCTACACCTTC

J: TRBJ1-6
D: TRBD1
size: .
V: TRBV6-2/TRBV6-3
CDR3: CASSYSGTGNASPLHF
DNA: TGTGCCAGCAGTTATTCCGGGACAGGGAATGCATCACCCCTCCACTTT

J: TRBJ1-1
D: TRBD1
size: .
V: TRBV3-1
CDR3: CASSQAATGVNTEAFF
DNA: TGTGCCAGCAGCCAAGCCGCGACAGGGGTGAACACTGAAGCTTTCTTT

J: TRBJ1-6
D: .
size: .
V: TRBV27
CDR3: CASSIHRPNSPLHF
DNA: TGTGCCAGCAGTATACACAGGCCTAATTCACCCCTCCACTTT

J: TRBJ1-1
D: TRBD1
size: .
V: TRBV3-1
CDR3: CASGQGASWTEAFF
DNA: TGTGCCAGCGGACAGGGGGCGAGTTGGACTGAAGCTTTCTTT

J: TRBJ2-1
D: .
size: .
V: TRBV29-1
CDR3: CSVEEQPNEQFF
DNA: TGCAGCGTTGAAGAACAGCCCAATGAGCAGTTCTTC

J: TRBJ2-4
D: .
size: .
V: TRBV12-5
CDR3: CASGLVGGMNIQYF
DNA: TGTGCTAGTGGTTTGGTTGGAGGGATGAACATTCAGTACTTC

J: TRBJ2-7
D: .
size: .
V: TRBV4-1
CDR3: CASSQEGAGAREQYF
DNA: TGCGCCAGCAGCCAAGAAGGGGCAGGGGCCCGCGAGCAGTACTTC

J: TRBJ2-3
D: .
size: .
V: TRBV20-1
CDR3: CSARSADTQYF
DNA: TGCAGTGCTAGGTCCGCAGATACGCAGTATTTT

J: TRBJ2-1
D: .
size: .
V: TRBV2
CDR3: CASRWGVDEQFF
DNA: TGTGCCAGCAGGTGGGGCGTGGATGAGCAGTTCTTC

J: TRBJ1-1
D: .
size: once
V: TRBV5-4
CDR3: CASSDNRGHDTEAFF
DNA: TGTGCCAGCAGCGACAATCGGGGGCACGACACTGAAGCTTTCTTT

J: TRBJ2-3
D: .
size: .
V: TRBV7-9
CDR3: CASSLDSDTQYF
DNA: TGTGCCAGCAGCTTAGACTCAGATACGCAGTATTTT

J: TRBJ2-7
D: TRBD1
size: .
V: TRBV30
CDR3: CAWHRQGSYEQYF
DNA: TGTGCCTGGCACCGACAGGGGTCCTACGAGCAGTACTTC

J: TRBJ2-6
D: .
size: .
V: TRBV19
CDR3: CASSIPGLGANVLTF
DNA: TGTGCCAGTAGTATCCCCGGGCTTGGGGCCAACGTCCTGACTTTC

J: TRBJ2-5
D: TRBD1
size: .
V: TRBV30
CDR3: CAWSRGQNQETQYF
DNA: TGTGCCTGGAGTAGGGGACAGAACCAAGAGACCCAGTACTTC

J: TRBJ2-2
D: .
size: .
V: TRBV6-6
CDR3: CASSPTGVDTGELFF
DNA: TGTGCCAGCAGTCCCACGGGGGTAGACACCGGGGAGCTGTTTTTT

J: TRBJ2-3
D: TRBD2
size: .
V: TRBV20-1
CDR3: CSARVLAGRDTQYF
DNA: TGCAGTGCTAGAGTCCTAGCGGGGAGGGATACGCAGTATTTT

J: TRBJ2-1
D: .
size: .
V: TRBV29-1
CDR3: CSVEDPGTQRNEQFF
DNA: TGCAGCGTTGAAGATCCGGGGACCCAGAGGAATGAGCAGTTCTTC

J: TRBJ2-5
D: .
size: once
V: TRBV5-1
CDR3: CASGSGNRETQYF
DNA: TGCGCCAGCGGGTCGGGGAATCGAGAGACCCAGTACTTC

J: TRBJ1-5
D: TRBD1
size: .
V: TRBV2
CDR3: CASADRDVRQPQHF
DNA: TGTGCCAGCGCAGACAGGGATGTAAGACAGCCCCAGCATTTT

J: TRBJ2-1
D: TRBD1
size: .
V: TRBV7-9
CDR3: CASSLEGGLEQFF
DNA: TGTGCCAGCAGCTTAGAAGGGGGCCTTGAGCAGTTCTTC

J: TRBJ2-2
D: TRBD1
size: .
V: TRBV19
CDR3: CASAARQGITGELFF
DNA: TGTGCCAGTGCCGCCAGACAGGGAATCACCGGGGAGCTGTTTTTT

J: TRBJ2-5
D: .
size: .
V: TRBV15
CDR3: CATSRFRSEGETQYF
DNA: TGTGCCACCAGCCGTTTCAGGTCAGAGGGAGAGACCCAGTACTTC

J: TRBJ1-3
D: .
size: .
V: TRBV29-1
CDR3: CSVKEGNTIYF
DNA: TGCAGCGTAAAGGAGGGAAACACCATATATTTT

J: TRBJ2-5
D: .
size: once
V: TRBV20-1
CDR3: CSASRGQNRLQETQYF
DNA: TGCAGTGCTAGTCGGGGTCAAAACAGGTTACAAGAGACCCAGTACTTC

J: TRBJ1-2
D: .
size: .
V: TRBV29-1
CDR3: CSVDGTRISYGYTF
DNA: TGCAGCGTGGATGGGACAAGGATAAGTTATGGCTACACCTTC

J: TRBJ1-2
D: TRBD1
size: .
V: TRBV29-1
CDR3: CSVAIGQGSYGYTF
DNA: TGCAGCGTTGCAATAGGACAGGGAAGCTATGGCTACACCTTC

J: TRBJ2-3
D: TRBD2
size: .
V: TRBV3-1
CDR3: CASSHGGAGTADTQYF
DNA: TGTGCCAGCAGCCACGGGGGGGCCGGGACCGCAGATACGCAGTATTTT

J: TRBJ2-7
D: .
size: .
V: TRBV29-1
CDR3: CSVELGTRYEQYF
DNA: TGCAGCGTTGAACTCGGGACACGCTACGAGCAGTACTTC

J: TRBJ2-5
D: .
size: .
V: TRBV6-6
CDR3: CASSLEGPQETQYF
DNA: TGTGCCAGCAGTTTAGAGGGACCCCAAGAGACCCAGTACTTC

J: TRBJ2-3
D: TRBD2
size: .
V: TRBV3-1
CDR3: CASSLPRTSGGLTDTQYF
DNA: TGTGCCAGCAGCCTACCAAGGACTAGCGGGGGCCTGACAGATACGCAGTATTTT

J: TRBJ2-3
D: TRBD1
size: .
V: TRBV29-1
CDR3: CSVETGRDRGFTDTQYF
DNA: TGCAGCGTCGAAACAGGCCGGGACAGGGGTTTCACAGATACGCAGTATTTT

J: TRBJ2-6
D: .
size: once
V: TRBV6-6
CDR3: CASSHDGNSGANVLTF
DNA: TGTGCCAGCAGTCATGACGGTAACTCTGGGGCCAACGTCCTGACTTTC

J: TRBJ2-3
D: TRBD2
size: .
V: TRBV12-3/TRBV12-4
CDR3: CASRSSGGAADTQYF
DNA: TGTGCCAGCAGGTCTAGCGGGGGGGCCGCAGATACGCAGTATTTT

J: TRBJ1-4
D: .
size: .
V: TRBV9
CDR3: CASSVDQVGQLFF
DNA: TGTGCCAGCAGCGTAGATCAGGTGGGACAACTGTTTTTT

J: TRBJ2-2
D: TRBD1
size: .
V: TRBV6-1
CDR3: CASSEPGQSTGELFF
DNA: TGTGCCAGCAGTGAACCGGGACAGAGCACCGGGGAGCTGTTTTTT

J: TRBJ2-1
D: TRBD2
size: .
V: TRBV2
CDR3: CASSVFSGGGNEQFF
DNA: TGTGCCAGCAGTGTCTTTAGCGGGGGGGGAAATGAGCAGTTCTTC

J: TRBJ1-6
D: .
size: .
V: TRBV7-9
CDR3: CASSLRQVNSPLHF
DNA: TGTGCCAGCAGCTTGAGGCAGGTTAATTCACCCCTCCACTTT

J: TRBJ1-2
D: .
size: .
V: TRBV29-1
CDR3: CSANEGTGGGYTF
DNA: TGCAGCGCCAACGAGGGGACGGGAGGTGGCTACACCTTC

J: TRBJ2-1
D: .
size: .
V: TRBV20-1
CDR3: CSAGGRRERIGEQFF
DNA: TGCAGTGCGGGAGGCCGGCGGGAAAGGATCGGTGAGCAGTTCTTC

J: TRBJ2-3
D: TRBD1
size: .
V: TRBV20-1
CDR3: CSARTGGQATDTQYF
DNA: TGCAGTGCGCGGACAGGGGGCCAGGCCACAGATACGCAGTATTTT

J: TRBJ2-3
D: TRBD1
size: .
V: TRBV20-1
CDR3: CSAFPGQGTDTQYF
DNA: TGCAGTGCCTTCCCGGGACAGGGAACAGATACGCAGTATTTT

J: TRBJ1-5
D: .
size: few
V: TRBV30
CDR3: CAWSGDNNQPQHF
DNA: TGTGCCTGGAGTGGTGATAACAATCAGCCCCAGCATTTT

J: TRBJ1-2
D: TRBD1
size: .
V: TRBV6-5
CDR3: CASSYIQGAYGYTF
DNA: TGTGCCAGCAGTTACATACAGGGGGCCTATGGCTACACCTTC

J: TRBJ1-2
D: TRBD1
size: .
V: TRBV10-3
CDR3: CAISEETGAYGYTF
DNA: TGTGCCATCAGTGAAGAAACAGGGGCATATGGCTACACCTTC

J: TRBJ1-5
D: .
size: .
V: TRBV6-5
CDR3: CASSPRVGSNQPQHF
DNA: TGTGCCAGCAGTCCTAGGGTCGGGAGCAATCAGCCCCAGCATTTT

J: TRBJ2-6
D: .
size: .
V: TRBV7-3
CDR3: CASSLNSGANVLTF
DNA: TGTGCCAGCAGCTTAAACTCTGGGGCCAACGTCCTGACTTTC

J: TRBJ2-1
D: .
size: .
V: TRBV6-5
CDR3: CASSEAAAQFF
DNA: TGTGCCAGCAGTGAAGCCGCTGCGCAGTTCTTC

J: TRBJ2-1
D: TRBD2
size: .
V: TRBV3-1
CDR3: CASSQDRASGRNNEQFF
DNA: TGTGCCAGCAGCCAAGATCGAGCTAGCGGGCGTAACAATGAGCAGTTCTTC

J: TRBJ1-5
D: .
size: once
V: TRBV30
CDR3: CAWRRPGGNQPQHF
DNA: TGTGCCTGGAGACGGCCCGGCGGCAATCAGCCCCAGCATTTT

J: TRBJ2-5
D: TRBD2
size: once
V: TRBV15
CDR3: CATSRVGPSGNKETQYF
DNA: TGTGCCACCAGCAGAGTAGGCCCTAGCGGTAATAAAGAGACCCAGTACTTC

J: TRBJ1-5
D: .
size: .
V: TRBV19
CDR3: CASSMAGLSNQPQHF
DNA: TGTGCCAGTAGTATGGCGGGGCTGAGCAATCAGCCCCAGCATTTT

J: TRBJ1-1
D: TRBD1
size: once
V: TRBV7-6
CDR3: CASSPRGGTGGSEAFF
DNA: TGTGCCAGCAGCCCGAGAGGAGGGACAGGGGGCTCTGAAGCTTTCTTT